One sample yielded the 18 T cell receptor beta chains listed below, sequenced in a study of T cell responses to AZD1222 COVID-19 vaccine. The method was immunoSEQ multiplex PCR; TCRdb's version includes in-frame clones alone and lacks a portion of them. The table includes roughly 100,000 clones, 80% to 90% detected once. This specimen consisted of peripheral blood, obtained on day 0 of AZD1222 vaccination. These receptors all come from an adult in good health.

This chain links TRBV7-2 with TRBJ2-3, with 9 positions matching TRBD2. V shed 4 bases and J 0 bases; nucleotides not matched to a gene: 5. The CDR3 totals 16 residues. Germline CDR1 reads SGHTA; CDR2 reads FQGNSA. DNA for the CDR3: TGTGCCAGCAGCTCGAGACTAGCGGCTAGCACAGATACGCAGTATTTT. It codes for CASSSRLAASTDTQYF.

The chain uses TRBV30 and TRBJ1-1; D is undetermined. The germline V gene encodes CDR1 GTSNPN and CDR2 SVGIG (reference sequence). V shed 0 bases and J shed 4 bases, with 9 bases lying between them. The CDR3 length is 13 residues. CDR3 loop: CAWSVNGVTEAFF. The CDR3, as DNA: TGTGCCTGGAGTGTAAACGGCGTCACTGAAGCTTTCTTT.

The chain recombines TRBV5-1 with TRBJ2-5, with D possibly matching TRBD2 (6 bases). With 4 bases removed from V and 2 bases from J, the gap between germline ends came to 15 bases. Germline CDR1 and CDR2: SGHRS and YFSETQ. This CDR3 comprises 15 residues. The CDR3 sequence is CASSGGTRAQETQYF. In nucleotides, the CDR3 is TGCGCCAGCAGCGGAGGGACTCGGGCACAAGAGACCCAGTACTTC.

The rearrangement joins TRBV7-3 to TRBJ2-2; 7 bases are shared with TRBD2. This CDR3 region has 15 residues. Germline CDR1 and CDR2: SGHTA and FQGTGA. The V and J ends lost 1 base and 4 bases, in that order; junction bases with no gene match: 3. Here the CDR3 reads CASSLMASGTGELFF. CDR3 coding DNA: TGTGCCAGCAGCTTAATGGCTAGCGGCACCGGGGAGCTGTTTTTT.

V is TRBV10-3 and J is TRBJ2-1; TRBD1 matches 7 bases. Per the germline V gene, CDR1 is ENHRY and CDR2 is SYGVKD. The CDR3 sequence is 11 residues long. V was clipped by 8 bases and J by 6 bases; unmatched bases: 1. This chain's CDR3 is CAIRDSNEQFF. The DNA of the CDR3 is TGTGCCATCCGGGACAGCAATGAGCAGTTCTTC.

The chain recombines TRBV6-5 with TRBJ1-1, with D unresolved. This CDR3 region has 13 residues. CDR1 MNHEY and CDR2 SVGAGI come from the germline V gene. Trimming removed 6 bases at V and 10 bases at J, with 18 bases between. The DNA of the CDR3 is TGTGCCAGCAGCCGTACCTTAGGCCGGGGAGCTTTCTTT. It is translated as CASSRTLGRGAFF.

This clone was found once. This chain links TRBV6-2 or TRBV6-3 with TRBJ2-1; D not resolved. The CDR3 sequence is 14 residues long. CDR1 and CDR2 from the germline V gene are MNHEY and SVGEGT. The V gene lost 0 bases and the J gene lost 0 bases, with 3 bases spanning the gap. This CDR3 reads CASSYSSSYNEQFF. The CDR3 DNA reads TGTGCCAGCAGTTACTCAAGCTCCTACAATGAGCAGTTCTTC.

The rearrangement uses TRBV7-9 and TRBJ2-3; D unresolved. V lost 6 bases and J 6 bases, leaving 19 bases between the germline ends. CDR1 is SEHNR, CDR2 FQNEAQ, per germline (reference sequence). This CDR3 comprises 15 residues. CDR3 loop: CASRLSAVIPDTQYF. The CDR3 coding sequence is TGTGCCAGCAGGCTCAGCGCGGTGATACCGGATACGCAGTATTTT.

The CDR3 coding sequence is TGTGCCAGCAGTTACACCGGACAGGGAGGGACTGAAGCTTTCTTT. Its translation: CASSYTGQGGTEAFF. The V and J genes are TRBV6-5 and TRBJ1-1, with 8 bases fitting TRBD1. The CDR3 is 15 residues long. The germline CDR1 and CDR2 sequences are MNHEY and SVGAGI. V lost 2 bases and J lost 5; bases outside the gene matches: 7.

This clone showed up many times. The chain couples TRBV12-5 to TRBJ1-5; D perhaps matches TRBD1 (5 bases). With 6 bases removed from V and 4 bases from J, the gap between germline ends came to 13 bases. Germline V gene data show CDR1 as LGHNT and CDR2 as FRNRAP. The CDR3 extends over 14 amino acids. In nucleotides, the CDR3 is TGTGCTAGTGGACCACCTGGGGGGAATCAGCCCCAGCATTTT. Translating it yields CASGPPGGNQPQHF.

This clone was picked up a small number of times. The CDR3 nucleotides read TGTGCCAGCAGCAACCTTGGCGAGCAGTACTTC. Amino acid sequence: CASSNLGEQYF. V is TRBV21-1 and J is TRBJ2-7. TRBV21-1 is assigned pseudogene status. This CDR3 has 11 amino acids.

The chain joins TRBV5-1 to TRBJ1-1; weak D call: TRBD1 (6 bases). The CDR3 is 11 residues long. V was clipped by 4 bases and J by 6 bases, with 7 bases between them. In germline, CDR1 is SGHRS, CDR2 YFSETQ. In nucleotides, the CDR3 is TGCGCCAGCAGCGGACAGTCTGAAGCTTTCTTT. It translates to CASSGQSEAFF.

This chain uses TRBV5-4 with TRBJ2-7, with D tentatively TRBD1 (6 bases). Trimming shortened V by 7 bases and J by 2 bases, and 7 bases separated the two germline ends. The CDR3 is 11 residues long. Germline lookup yields CDR1 SGHNT and CDR2 YYREEE (reference sequence). The CDR3 is CASEGAYEQYF. The CDR3 DNA sequence: TGTGCCAGCGAGGGGGCCTACGAGCAGTACTTC.

The chain uses TRBV28 and TRBJ1-1; D may be TRBD1 (6 bases). Trimming cost V 7 bases and J 5 bases, with 11 bases left between them. The CDR3 has 12 amino acids. From germline, CDR1 is MDHEN and CDR2 SYDVKM. CDR3: CASINDRTEAFF. The CDR3 DNA reads TGTGCCAGCATTAACGACAGGACTGAAGCTTTCTTT.

The rearrangement uses TRBV19 and TRBJ2-3; D is unclear. Trimming stripped 5 bases from V and 1 base from J, with 13 bases between. CDR1 is LNHDA and CDR2 is SQIVND in the germline V gene (reference sequence). This CDR3 contains 15 residues. CDR3 region: CASSDVFGGTDTQYF. The DNA of the CDR3 is TGTGCCAGTAGTGACGTTTTTGGTGGCACAGATACGCAGTATTTT.

The rearrangement links TRBV10-3 to TRBJ1-5, with no clear D. V was trimmed by 8 bases and J by 5 bases, leaving 13 bases between them. Germline lookup yields CDR1 ENHRY and CDR2 SYGVKD. This CDR3 spans 13 amino acids. CDR3 in amino acids: CAIASGNYQPQHF. For the CDR3, the DNA is TGTGCCATCGCCTCTGGCAACTATCAGCCCCAGCATTTT.

The chain couples TRBV3-1 (or the pseudogene TRBV3-2) to TRBJ1-1; D unclear. V was cut by 7 bases and J by 4 bases, with 16 bases left in between. Germline V CDR1 and CDR2: LGHDT, YNNKEL (reference sequence). This CDR3 is built from 14 residues. DNA of the CDR3: TGTGCCAGCACCTCCCCCGGGATAACCACTGAAGCTTTCTTT. Protein sequence: CASTSPGITTEAFF.

This clone turned up a few times. V gene TRBV6-5 combines with J gene TRBJ1-2, with a possible D match to TRBD1 (6 bases). CDR1 is MNHEY and CDR2 is SVGAGI in the germline V gene. This CDR3 region has 14 residues. V was trimmed by 8 bases and J by 4 bases, leaving 17 bases between them. CDR3 residues: CASSERGRSYGYTF. The CDR3 region has the DNA TGTGCCAGCTCTGAACGGGGGCGCAGCTATGGCTACACCTTC.